This T cell receptor beta chain is from a study of cytomegalovirus exposure and HLA in healthy donors. Findings of the study overall: Most TCRs appeared rarely, but some public TCRs recurred in many donors. The study listed 150 to 200 cytomegalovirus-associated TCR beta chains.

The junction had 5 bases not matched to a gene; V was cut back by 4 bases and J by 2 bases. Per germline, CDR1 SGHRS and CDR2 YFSETQ. The CDR3 contains 14 residues. PCR primers comprised 60 Vbeta and 13 Jbeta primers. Source study methods: Later work found 65 million to 85 million unique TCR beta chains, with some 11 million shared. The table came from immunoSEQ multiplex PCR; TCRdb's copy has only in-frame clones and leaves some out. For V, J and clone size, that table is used; D and trimming come from the DNA. The data show under 200,000 clones, over 65% seen once. Note on this clone: Its antigen is not known.

The chain has TRBV5-1 and TRBJ2-5; 7 nucleotides match TRBD2. Sample: PBMCs. The clonotype comes from a woman aged 50 to 60 in good health and CMV-seropositive. The CDR3 sequence: CASSPGEGQETQYF. The CDR3 nucleotides read TGCGCCAGCAGCCCGGGGGAGGGTCAAGAGACCCAGTACTTC.